A single sample gave rise to the 24 T cell receptor beta chains below, sequenced in a study of T cells in Graves' hyperthyroidism and ophthalmopathy (dated by TCRdb to about 2019). Receptors were amplified or captured by multiplex PCR. The sequencing machine was an Illumina HiSeq 2000. The TCR beta CDR3 regions were amplified from RNA transcripts. For the first round of RT-PCR on the TCR CDR3, the HTBI primer set was used together with the Qiagen OneStep RT-PCR kit. TCRdb itself trimmed the public reads at Q25 with fastp, ran MiXCR and retained productive beta chains. Rows are combined by CDR3 protein, so each entry shows the most common genes and DNA. In this sample the table shows roughly 700,000 distinct CDR3 sequences, 14% of which occur a single time. The leading ten clones occupy roughly 10% of the sample. The sample was blood. These receptors came from a woman between 18 and 29 years old with Graves' hyperthyroidism.

In DNA form, the CDR3 reads TGCAGTGTACCTGAAGCTTTCTTT. Translation gives CSVPEAFF. The V call is TRBV20-1, the J call TRBJ1-1; D not resolved. The V end lost 7 bases, the J end lost 6 bases, and 3 bases lay between the germline ends. Germline V gene lookup returns CDR1 DFQATT and CDR2 SNEGSKA (reference sequence). The CDR3 length is 8 residues.

This clonotype came up many times. The chain carries TRBV20-1 and TRBJ2-5; 14 bases agree with TRBD2. Germline V gene data show CDR1 as DFQATT and CDR2 as SNEGSKA (reference sequence). The CDR3 totals 17 residues. V trimming: 3 bases; J trimming: 5 bases; junction bases outside the gene matches: 11. The CDR3 coding sequence is TGCAGTGCTAGGCGCACGCGACTAGCGGGAGGGGGGGAGACCCAGTACTTC. Translation: CSARRTRLAGGGETQYF.

The chain combines TRBV20-1 with TRBJ1-5; D remains ambiguous. The V gene lost 3 bases and the J gene lost 0 bases, with 9 bases spanning the gap. This CDR3 spans 14 amino acids. Germline V gene data show CDR1 as DFQATT and CDR2 as SNEGSKA (reference sequence). CDR3 amino acids: CSARAGNSNQPQHF. CDR3 nucleotides: TGCAGTGCTAGGGCGGGTAATAGCAATCAGCCCCAGCATTTT.

The table lists this clonotype with many counts. The chain employs TRBV20-1 and TRBJ2-3; TRBD2 is a possible D gene (6 bases). This CDR3 contains 12 residues. V lost 7 bases and J lost 3, with 11 bases in between. From germline, CDR1 is DFQATT and CDR2 SNEGSKA (reference sequence). The CDR3 region is CSVGRETDTQYF. In DNA form, the CDR3 reads TGCAGTGTGGGTCGGGAGACAGATACGCAGTATTTT.

This clonotype has ten or more counts. This chain's CDR3 is CAWTNAGHYGYTF. DNA for the CDR3: TGTGCCTGGACAAATGCAGGGCACTATGGCTACACCTTC. The gene calls are TRBV30 and TRBJ1-2; D perhaps matches TRBD1 (5 bases). CDR1 GTSNPN and CDR2 SVGIG come from the germline V gene (reference sequence). Trimming left V 4 bases short and J 3 bases short, with 12 bases between. The CDR3 covers 13 residues.

Many counts were recorded for this clonotype. The CDR3 is CSAAPNSYEQYF. In DNA form, the CDR3 reads TGCAGTGCCGCTCCTAACTCCTACGAGCAGTACTTC. The gene calls are TRBV20-1 and TRBJ2-7; D not certain. The germline V and J ends were trimmed by 6 bases and 0 bases, with 9 bases remaining between them. Germline-derived CDR1 and CDR2 are DFQATT and SNEGSKA (reference sequence). This CDR3 spans 12 amino acids.

J is TRBJ2-7 and V is TRBV9; 9 bases align to TRBD1. V lost 3 bases to trimming and J lost 2 bases; unmatched junction nucleotides: 6. The CDR3 has 15 residues. The germline V gene encodes CDR1 SGDLS and CDR2 YYNGEE. This CDR3 is CASSARDRVPYEQYF. The CDR3, as DNA: TGTGCCAGCAGCGCCCGGGACAGGGTACCCTACGAGCAGTACTTC. The full variable domain, completed using reference TRBV9 and TRBJ2-7, is DSGVTQTPKHLITATGQRVTLRCSPRSGDLSVYWYQQSLDQGLQFLIQYYNGEERAKGNILERFSAQQFPDLHSELNLSSLELGDSALYFCASSARDRVPYEQYFGPGTRLTVT.

V and J are TRBV5-4 and TRBJ2-2, with D possibly TRBD1 on 7 matching bases. V lost 9 bases and J 5 bases, leaving 23 bases between the germline ends. Germline values: CDR1 SGHNT, CDR2 YYREEE (reference sequence). The CDR3 loop spans 16 amino acids. The CDR3 DNA reads TGTGCCACCGCTGGGATAGGAGGGGGCTTGACCGGGGAGCTGTTTTTT. This translates into CATAGIGGGLTGELFF.

This clonotype was seen only once. This chain connects TRBV4-2 to TRBJ2-7; 9 bases agree with TRBD2. This CDR3 contains 14 residues. The V segment lost 4 bases and the J segment 7 bases; nucleotides outside the gene matches: 8. Looked up from germline, CDR1 is LGHNA and CDR2 is YNFKEQ. The CDR3 region is CASSLPGLATEQYF. CDR3 sequence (DNA): TGTGCCAGCAGCCTCCCGGGACTAGCCACGGAGCAGTACTTC.

This clonotype has ten or more counts. The chain recombines TRBV6-5 with TRBJ2-5; perhaps TRBD1 as D (6 bases). Germline-derived CDR1 and CDR2 are MNHEY and SVGAGI. Trimming took off 2 bases at V and 2 bases at J, with 9 bases between the two ends. This CDR3 has 14 amino acids. The CDR3 region is CASSYRTAQETQYF. The DNA for the CDR3 is TGTGCCAGCAGTTACAGGACAGCACAAGAGACCCAGTACTTC.

Turning to this clonotype: This clone may be a read error of a much larger clone one base away. V gene TRBV28 combines with J gene TRBJ1-1; D remains ambiguous. CDR3 length equals 13 residues. Germline V lookup: CDR1 MDHEN, CDR2 SYDVKM. This CDR3 reads CVSSLWAATEAFF. The CDR3 DNA reads TGTGTCAGCAGTTTATGGGCTGCAACTGAAGCTTTCTTT.

This clonotype was counted at least ten times. The V call is TRBV30, the J call TRBJ2-1; D ambiguous. This CDR3 spans 11 amino acids. The ends were cut back, 5 bases at V and 6 bases at J, with 8 bases in the middle. The germline CDR1 and CDR2 sequences are GTSNPN and SVGIG (reference sequence). CDR3 protein: CAWGPSNEQFF. The CDR3 coding sequence is TGTGCCTGGGGACCCAGCAATGAGCAGTTCTTC.

The V call is TRBV7-3, the J call TRBJ1-1, with no clear D. Trimming pared 4 bases from V and 2 bases from J, leaving 8 bases between. CDR3 length: 13 amino acids. Germline CDR1 reads SGHTA; CDR2 reads FQGTGA. The CDR3 protein is CASSWGANTEAFF. CDR3 bases: TGTGCCAGCAGCTGGGGAGCTAACACTGAAGCTTTCTTT.

The CDR3 here is CSAKDLGAGVGGTQYF. The CDR3 DNA reads as TGCAGTGCTAAGGACCTCGGGGCGGGAGTCGGTGGGACCCAGTACTTC. The chain uses TRBV20-1 and TRBJ2-5, with 7 bases aligning to TRBD2. The CDR3 has 16 residues. Germline CDR1 and CDR2: DFQATT and SNEGSKA (reference sequence). V gave up 4 bases and J gave up 7 bases; unmatched junction bases: 18.

This clonotype was picked up a small number of times. This rearrangement joins TRBV6-5 to TRBJ2-1, with 12 bases matching TRBD2. V gave up 6 bases and J gave up 4 bases; unmatched junction bases: 7. This CDR3 contains 16 residues. The germline V gene has CDR1 MNHEY and CDR2 SVGAGI. The CDR3 coding sequence is TGTGCCAGCAGGCGACTAGCGGGAGTGGGGTACAATGAGCAGTTCTTC. It yields the protein CASRRLAGVGYNEQFF.

This clonotype came up a few times. V is TRBV20-1 and J is TRBJ1-1; D ambiguous. V was cut by 3 bases and J by 5 bases, with 7 bases left in between. The CDR3 runs 11 residues. The V gene's germline CDR1 is DFQATT and CDR2 SNEGSKA (reference sequence). CDR3 protein: CSASKGTEAFF. DNA for the CDR3: TGCAGTGCTAGCAAGGGTACTGAAGCTTTCTTT.

The gene calls are TRBV12-3 or TRBV12-4 and TRBJ1-4; weak D call: TRBD1 (5 bases). V was pared by 5 bases and J by 2 bases, with 15 bases between. The CDR3 extends over 16 amino acids. CDR3 amino acids: CASSPEGSVTNEKLFF. Here the CDR3 DNA reads TGTGCCAGCAGTCCCGAGGGGTCGGTTACTAATGAAAAACTGTTTTTT.

The table lists this clonotype with many counts. This sequence joins TRBV20-1 and TRBJ1-2; TRBD1 agrees at 9 bases. V shed 4 bases, J shed 4 bases, and the junction held 10 bases outside the gene matches. This CDR3 contains 15 residues. Germline V gene lookup returns CDR1 DFQATT and CDR2 SNEGSKA (reference sequence). As DNA, the CDR3 is TGCAGTGCTACCCCATGGACAGGGGTAGTCTATGGCTACACCTTC. Its translation is CSATPWTGVVYGYTF.

Ten or more counts support this clonotype. The V and J genes are TRBV28 and TRBJ2-2; perhaps TRBD2 as D (6 bases). V was clipped by 3 bases and J by 0 bases, with 23 bases between them. The CDR3 has 20 residues. Germline CDR1 MDHEN, CDR2 SYDVKM. CDR3 coding DNA: TGTGCCAGCAGTTTCCAAGCCTCTAGCGACTACGGTCCGAACACCGGGGAGCTGTTTTTT. It translates to CASSFQASSDYGPNTGELFF.

A few counts support this clonotype. This chain uses TRBV7-2 with TRBJ2-1; TRBD1 agrees at 7 bases. Per the germline V gene, CDR1 is SGHTA and CDR2 is FQGNSA. This CDR3 spans 16 amino acids. Unmatched junction bases numbered 7, after V lost 5 bases and J lost 0 bases. In nucleotides, the CDR3 is TGTGCCAGCAGCAGACAGGGACAAAGCTCCTACAATGAGCAGTTCTTC. This translates into CASSRQGQSSYNEQFF. Using reference TRBV7-2 and TRBJ2-1 for the parts outside the CDR3, the full variable domain is GAGVSQSPSNKVTEKGKDVELRCDPISGHTALYWYRQSLGQGLEFLIYFQGNSAPDKSGLPSDRFSAERTGGSVSTLTIQRTQQEDSAVYLCASSRQGQSSYNEQFFGPGTRLTVL.

This clonotype was observed at least ten times. V is TRBV27 and J is TRBJ2-7; possibly TRBD2 for D (5 bases). Germline CDR1 is MNHEY and CDR2 is SMNVEV (reference sequence). The germline V and J ends were trimmed by 8 bases and 6 bases, with 17 bases remaining between them. This CDR3 is 13 amino acids long. CDR3 nucleotide sequence: TGTGCCAGCCGAAAACTAGGTTCGTCCGAGCAGTACTTC. Residues: CASRKLGSSEQYF.

This clonotype was observed a few times. The chain carries TRBV11-2 and TRBJ2-2, with 12 bases that match TRBD1. J lost 3 bases, V lost 4 bases, and 12 bases had no gene match. Germline-derived CDR1 and CDR2 are SGHAT and FQNNGV. This CDR3 spans 19 amino acids. In nucleotides, the CDR3 is TGTGCCAGCAGCTCCACCGGGACAGGGGGCCCACTAGACACCGGGGAGCTGTTTTTT. Translation gives CASSSTGTGGPLDTGELFF.

This clonotype was seen repeatedly, ten times or more. The J gene is TRBJ2-4, the V gene TRBV20-1, with TRBD1 matching over 10 bases. The CDR3 totals 14 residues. V trimming: 5 bases; J trimming: 8 bases; junction bases outside the gene matches: 9. Germline CDR1 reads DFQATT; CDR2 reads SNEGSKA (reference sequence). Written as DNA, the CDR3 is TGCAGTGCTGGGGATTCCGGGACAGGGGACATTCAGTACTTC. Translated, it gives CSAGDSGTGDIQYF.

Many counts were recorded for this clonotype. This chain links TRBV11-2 with TRBJ1-5; D remains ambiguous. Germline lookup yields CDR1 SGHAT and CDR2 FQNNGV. This CDR3 spans 13 amino acids. V lost 1 base, J lost 9 bases, and 10 bases lay in between. In DNA form, the CDR3 reads TGTGCCAGCAGCTTAGGGCAGGAGCGGCCCCAGCATTTT. Protein: CASSLGQERPQHF.